This note documents a single T cell receptor (beta chain) sequence. Its antigen is unidentified. These data belong to a study of T cells in Graves' hyperthyroidism and ophthalmopathy. Study at large: Before treatment of any kind, peripheral blood was taken at initial diagnosis.

Germline V lookup: CDR1 DFQATT, CDR2 SNEGSKA (reference sequence). The CDR3 length is 14 residues. With V trimmed by 6 bases and J by 4 bases, 11 bases remained unmatched. Amplified TCR beta CDR3 regions came from RNA transcripts. The primer set for the first-round RT-PCR of the TCR CDR3 was HTBI. MiXCR, applied by TCRdb to the multiplex PCR reads, yields one record per CDR3 protein. The profile shows about 52,000 distinct CDR3 sequences, less than 50% of them singletons. Thyroid ultrasound and orbital computed tomography, with clinical symptoms and serum thyroxine and TRAb, informed diagnoses. Whole-study findings and limits: The blood repertoire included most of the expanded thyroid clonotypes above 0.001. Ophthalmopathy was model-predicted a median approximately 6.4 months pre-onset.

The rearrangement uses TRBV20-1 and TRBJ2-7; 8 nucleotides line up with TRBD2. The TCR comes from a woman between 45 and 60 years old with Graves' ophthalmopathy. The material sequenced was blood. This CDR3 is CSAVPGGDRYEQYF. CDR3 DNA: TGCAGTGCCGTTCCCGGGGGGGATCGGTACGAGCAGTACTTC.